A single sample gave rise to the 15 T cell receptor beta chains below, sequenced in a study of T cells after yellow fever vaccination. TCRdb reprocessed the 5' RACE reads via MiXCR and lists one record per CDR3 protein. The profile covers 100,000 to 150,000 distinct CDR3 sequences, with about 8.8% appearing a single time and roughly 43% taken by the ten largest. The sequences come from CD8+ T cells sorted from PBMCs, collected on the day of the yellow fever booster vaccination. Source of these receptors: a man aged 18 to 29 who received the YFV17D yellow fever vaccine.

This clonotype was detected a few times. This rearrangement joins TRBV4-1 to TRBJ2-7, with TRBD1 as a possible D gene (5 bases). The V end lost 3 bases, the J end lost 2 bases, and 14 bases lay between the germline ends. The CDR3 covers 15 residues. From germline, CDR1 is MGHRA and CDR2 YSYEKL. In DNA, the CDR3 is TGCGCCAGCAGCCAGGCCTCAGGGAACCCCTACGAGCAGTACTTC. Residues: CASSQASGNPYEQYF.

This clonotype was counted a few times. The J gene is TRBJ1-2, the V gene TRBV16; D gene ambiguous. V was cut by 0 bases and J by 8 bases, with 19 bases left in between. This CDR3 is 16 amino acids long. Germline V CDR1 and CDR2: KGHSY, FQNENV. As DNA, the CDR3 is TGTGCCAGCAGCCAATCGATTGGGATCCAAATCGGAGGCTACACCTTC. Amino acid sequence: CASSQSIGIQIGGYTF.

This clonotype has more than one count but fewer than ten. The rearrangement links TRBV6-5 to TRBJ2-7, with 8 positions matching TRBD1. V lost 4 bases, J lost 5 bases, and 7 bases stayed unmatched. CDR1 is MNHEY, CDR2 SVGAGI, per germline. The CDR3 is 14 amino acids. This chain's CDR3 is CASSFAGGRDEQYF. The CDR3, as DNA: TGTGCCAGCAGTTTCGCAGGGGGCCGGGACGAGCAGTACTTC.

This clonotype was observed a handful of times. This chain uses TRBV5-6 with TRBJ2-5; D is uncertain. The CDR3 loop spans 14 amino acids. V was shortened by 4 bases and J by 0 bases, with 10 bases between the two germline ends. Per the germline V gene, CDR1 is SGHDT and CDR2 is YYEEEE. The CDR3 protein is CASSPDPYQETQYF. In DNA, the CDR3 is TGTGCCAGCAGCCCGGACCCGTACCAAGAGACCCAGTACTTC.

This clonotype was observed many times. This sequence joins TRBV7-8 and TRBJ2-2; a possible D gene is TRBD2 (7 bases). Germline CDR1 reads SGHVS; CDR2 reads FQNEAQ. The V end lost 2 bases, the J end lost 8 bases, and 24 bases lay between the germline ends. CDR3 size: 18 residues. CDR3 coding DNA: TGTGCCAGCAGCTTACGGGGGGCATCCCGTTTAGAGTTGGGGGAGCTGTTTTTT. Its translation: CASSLRGASRLELGELFF. Based on the CDR3 plus reference TRBV7-8 and TRBJ2-2, the full variable domain is GAGVSQSPRYKVAKRGQDVALRCDPISGHVSLFWYQQALGQGPEFLTYFQNEAQLDKSGLPSDRFFAERPEGSVSTLKIQRTQQEDSAVYLCASSLRGASRLELGELFFGEGSRLTVL.

V is TRBV5-4 and J is TRBJ2-6, with D possibly called TRBD1 or TRBD2 (5 bases each). Per the germline V gene, CDR1 is SGHNT and CDR2 is YYREEE (reference sequence). The CDR3 totals 17 residues. V was clipped by 4 bases and J by 2 bases, with 16 bases between them. CDR3 DNA sequence: TGTGCCAGCAGCCCCCGGGACCCGGGGACTGGGGCCAACGTCCTGACTTTC. It translates to CASSPRDPGTGANVLTF.

V is TRBV4-1 and J is TRBJ2-1, with D possibly matching TRBD2 (5 bases). V was trimmed by 0 bases and J by 0 bases, leaving 12 bases between them. Germline CDR1 MGHRA, CDR2 YSYEKL. The CDR3 is made up of 17 amino acids. CDR3 DNA: TGCGCCAGCAGCCAAGAGAGCGCGGGCCCCTCCTACAATGAGCAGTTCTTC. Translated: CASSQESAGPSYNEQFF.

This clonotype was seen ten or more times. V is TRBV7-9 and J is TRBJ2-1, with D tentatively TRBD2 (6 bases). The CDR3 has 13 residues. The germline V and J ends were trimmed by 1 base and 10 bases, with 11 bases remaining between them. Per the germline V gene, CDR1 is SEHNR and CDR2 is FQNEAQ (reference sequence). CDR3 sequence (DNA): TGTGCCAGCAGCTTAGAGGGACTGGGCGAGCAGTTCTTC. Protein sequence: CASSLEGLGEQFF.

This clonotype was picked up many times. The rearrangement joins TRBV13 to TRBJ2-5; possibly TRBD1 or TRBD2 for D (5 bases each). The V gene's germline CDR1 is PRHDT and CDR2 FYEKMQ (reference sequence). The V gene lost 4 bases and the J gene lost 1 base, with 13 bases spanning the gap. The CDR3 runs to 15 residues. The CDR3 protein is CASSSTTGPQETQYF. The CDR3 nucleotides are TGTGCCAGCAGCTCGACAACGGGACCCCAAGAGACCCAGTACTTC.

CDR3 region: CASSTPSGAFYEQYF. Here the CDR3 DNA reads TGTGCCAGTAGTACCCCTAGCGGGGCCTTCTACGAGCAGTACTTC. V and J are TRBV19 and TRBJ2-7, with 9 bases matching TRBD2. CDR3 length: 15 amino acids. In germline, CDR1 is LNHDA, CDR2 SQIVND (reference sequence). The ends lost 4 bases at V and 3 bases at J; junction bases unmatched: 7.

This sequence joins TRBV4-3 and TRBJ2-3, with D perhaps matching TRBD1 (5 bases). Germline values: CDR1 LGHNA, CDR2 YSLEER. This CDR3 spans 18 amino acids. V was shortened by 1 base and J by 2 bases, with 19 bases between the two germline ends. CDR3 coding DNA: TGCGCCAGCAGCCAAGCTGTTTCAAAACAGGTCCTCACAGATACGCAGTATTTT. Translation gives CASSQAVSKQVLTDTQYF.

The genes are TRBV19 and TRBJ2-1; 12 bases line up with TRBD2. Germline V lookup: CDR1 LNHDA, CDR2 SQIVND (reference sequence). Trimming took 2 bases from V and 4 from J; bases not matched to a gene: 3. This CDR3 comprises 16 residues. The chain's CDR3 is CASSIPTSGRYNEQFF. The CDR3 bases are TGTGCCAGTAGTATACCGACTAGCGGGAGATACAATGAGCAGTTCTTC.

The CDR3 bases are TGTGCCAGCTCACCCGGCGGGGGGGCGAACACTGAAGCTTTCTTT. This encodes CASSPGGGANTEAFF. The chain has TRBV18 and TRBJ1-1; D is perhaps TRBD1 (6 bases). This CDR3 is 15 amino acids long. Trimming removed 3 bases at V and 1 base at J, with 12 bases between. Germline-derived CDR1 and CDR2 are KGHSH and LQKENI.

This clonotype was found many times. The gene calls are TRBV4-1 and TRBJ2-5; weak D call: TRBD1 (5 bases). V lost 0 bases and J lost 5, with 16 bases in between. Germline assignment: CDR1 MGHRA and CDR2 YSYEKL. This CDR3 region has 16 residues. The CDR3 spells CASSQDRAGRPETQYF. CDR3 in DNA: TGCGCCAGCAGCCAAGATCGGGCAGGGCGTCCGGAGACCCAGTACTTC.

This clonotype was detected ten times or more. For the CDR3, the DNA is TGCAGCGCGGCCGGGGCCGACACTGAAGCTTTCTTT. This encodes CSAAGADTEAFF. V usage is TRBV29-1 and J usage is TRBJ1-1; D is possibly TRBD1 (5 bases). Germline loops: CDR1 SQVTM, CDR2 ANQGSEA. There are 12 residues in the CDR3. Trimming cost V 7 bases and J 3 bases, with 12 bases left between them.